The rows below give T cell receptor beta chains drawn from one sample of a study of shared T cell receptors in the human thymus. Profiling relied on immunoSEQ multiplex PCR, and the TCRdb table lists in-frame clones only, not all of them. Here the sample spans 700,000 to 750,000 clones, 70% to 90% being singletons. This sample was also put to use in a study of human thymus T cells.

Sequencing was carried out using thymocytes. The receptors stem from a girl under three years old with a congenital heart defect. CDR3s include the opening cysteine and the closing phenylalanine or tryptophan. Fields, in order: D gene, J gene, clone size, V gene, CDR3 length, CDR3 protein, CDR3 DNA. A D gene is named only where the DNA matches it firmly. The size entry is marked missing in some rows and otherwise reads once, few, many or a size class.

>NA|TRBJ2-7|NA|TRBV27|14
CASRRGKLAYEQYF
TGTGCCAGCAGGAGAGGGAAGCTTGCCTACGAGCAGTACTTC
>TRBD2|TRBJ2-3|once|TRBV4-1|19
CASSQVGLAGGSRRDTQYF
TGCGCCAGCAGCCAAGTCGGACTAGCGGGGGGATCGAGGCGGGATACGCAGTATTTT
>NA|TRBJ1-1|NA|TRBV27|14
CASYTGTNNTEAFF
TGTGCCAGCTATACCGGGACAAATAACACTGAAGCTTTCTTT
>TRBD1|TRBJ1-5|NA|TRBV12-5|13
CASGIGGLVPQHF
TGTGCTAGTGGGATAGGGGGCCTCGTGCCCCAGCATTTT
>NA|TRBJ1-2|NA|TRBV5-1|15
CASSLVSGDNYGYTF
TGCGCCAGCAGCTTGGTTTCCGGGGATAACTATGGCTACACCTTC
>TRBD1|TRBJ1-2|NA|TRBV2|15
CASSLNRGRDYGYTF
TGTGCCAGCAGTTTGAACAGGGGAAGGGACTATGGCTACACCTTC
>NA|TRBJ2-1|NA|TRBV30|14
CAWTRILAYNEQFF
TGTGCCTGGACCCGTATCCTAGCCTACAATGAGCAGTTCTTC
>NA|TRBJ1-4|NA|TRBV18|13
CASSPHGNEKLFF
TGTGCCAGCTCACCACACGGTAATGAAAAACTGTTTTTT
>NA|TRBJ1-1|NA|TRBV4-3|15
CASSQEGGGNTEAFF
TGCGCCAGCAGCCAAGAGGGGGGAGGGAACACTGAAGCTTTCTTT
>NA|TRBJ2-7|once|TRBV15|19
CATSGRAGVWGRSTYEQYF
TGTGCCACCAGCGGAAGAGCAGGGGTGTGGGGACGCTCGACCTACGAGCAGTACTTC
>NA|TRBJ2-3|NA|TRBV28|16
CASSPPPGPYTDTQYF
TGTGCCAGCAGTCCCCCCCCAGGGCCATACACAGATACGCAGTATTTT
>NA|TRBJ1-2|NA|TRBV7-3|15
CASSPGTRGHYGYTF
TGTGCCAGCAGCCCGGGGACAAGAGGGCACTATGGCTACACCTTC
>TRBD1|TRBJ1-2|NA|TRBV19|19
CASSKLPRSQGASIYGYTF
TGTGCCAGTAGCAAACTTCCTCGATCACAGGGGGCGTCCATCTATGGCTACACCTTC
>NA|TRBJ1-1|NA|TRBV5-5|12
CASSLRNTEAFF
TGTGCCAGCAGCCTCAGGAACACTGAAGCTTTCTTT
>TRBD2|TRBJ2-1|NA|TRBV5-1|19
CASSVRTALSRGDHNEQFF
TGCGCCAGCAGTGTCCGGACCGCTCTATCACGGGGGGACCACAATGAGCAGTTCTTC
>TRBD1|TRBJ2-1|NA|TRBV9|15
CASSLRDSSYNEQFF
TGTGCCAGCAGCCTCCGGGACAGCTCCTACAATGAGCAGTTCTTC
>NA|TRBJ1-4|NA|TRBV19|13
CASMGGFGEKLFF
TGTGCCAGTATGGGGGGGTTTGGTGAAAAACTGTTTTTT
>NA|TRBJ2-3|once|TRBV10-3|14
CAIRLDRDTDTQYF
TGTGCCATCAGACTGGACAGAGACACAGATACGCAGTATTTT
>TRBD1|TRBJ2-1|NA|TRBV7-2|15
CASSLPGQGSGEQFF
TGTGCCAGCAGCTTACCGGGACAGGGTTCTGGTGAGCAGTTCTTC
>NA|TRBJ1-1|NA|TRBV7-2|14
CASSPRLAGPEAFF
TGTGCCAGCAGCCCACGCCTGGCGGGTCCTGAAGCTTTCTTT
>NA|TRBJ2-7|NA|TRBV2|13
CASSEALTGEQYF
TGTGCCAGCAGTGAAGCGCTTACCGGCGAGCAGTACTTC
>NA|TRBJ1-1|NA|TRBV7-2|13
CASSTVGGTEAFF
TGTGCCAGCAGCACAGTAGGCGGGACTGAAGCTTTCTTT
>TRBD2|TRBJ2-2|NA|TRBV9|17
CASSAPSGGPITGELFF
TGTGCCAGCAGCGCACCTAGCGGGGGGCCCATCACCGGGGAGCTGTTTTTT
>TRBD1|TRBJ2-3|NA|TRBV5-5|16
CASSLERTGVSDTQYF
TGTGCCAGCAGCTTGGAAAGGACAGGGGTTTCAGATACGCAGTATTTT
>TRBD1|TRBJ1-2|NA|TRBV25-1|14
CASSPPGQLYGYTF
TGTGCCAGCTCGCCTCCGGGACAGCTCTATGGCTACACCTTC
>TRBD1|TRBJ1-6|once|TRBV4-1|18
CASSQDIFLGQYNSPLHF
TGCGCCAGCAGCCAAGATATTTTTTTGGGACAGTATAATTCACCCCTCCACTTT
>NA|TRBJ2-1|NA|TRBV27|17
CASSYSSFSKPYNEQFF
TGTGCCAGCAGTTACAGCAGTTTCAGTAAACCCTACAATGAGCAGTTCTTC
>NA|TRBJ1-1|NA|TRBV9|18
CASSVGGEVSLLGTEAFF
TGTGCCAGCAGCGTAGGAGGGGAGGTCAGTCTCCTAGGGACTGAAGCTTTCTTT
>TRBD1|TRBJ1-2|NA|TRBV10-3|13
CAISSGTVGGYTF
TGTGCCATCAGTTCCGGGACAGTAGGCGGCTACACCTTC
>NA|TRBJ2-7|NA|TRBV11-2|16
CASSLVTGGGAYEQYF
TGTGCCAGCAGCTTAGTGACTGGGGGAGGCGCCTACGAGCAGTACTTC
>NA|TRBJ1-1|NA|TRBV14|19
CASSPISGLFRTANTEAFF
TGTGCCAGCAGCCCCATAAGTGGGCTGTTTCGGACAGCGAACACTGAAGCTTTCTTT
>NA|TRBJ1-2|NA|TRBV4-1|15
CASSLKGDGGYGYTF
TGCGCCAGCAGCCTCAAAGGGGATGGTGGCTATGGCTACACCTTC
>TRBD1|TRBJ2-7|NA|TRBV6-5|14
CASGPGQGNYEQYF
TGTGCCAGCGGACCGGGACAGGGAAATTACGAGCAGTACTTC
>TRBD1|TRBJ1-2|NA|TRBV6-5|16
CASSSPGQGQWYGYTF
TGTGCCAGCAGTTCCCCCGGACAGGGTCAATGGTATGGCTACACCTTC
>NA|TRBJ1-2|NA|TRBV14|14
CASSHGGRDYGYTF
TGTGCCAGCAGCCACGGAGGGCGAGACTATGGCTACACCTTC
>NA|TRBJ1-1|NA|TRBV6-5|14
CASSYSLPATEAFF
TGTGCCAGCAGTTACTCCCTCCCCGCGACTGAAGCTTTCTTT
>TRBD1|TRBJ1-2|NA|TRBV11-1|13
CASSLEGQYGYTF
TGTGCCAGCAGCTTAGAGGGACAGTATGGCTACACCTTC
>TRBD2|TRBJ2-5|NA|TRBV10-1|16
CASSGAGGKLQETQYF
TGCGCCAGCAGTGGGGCGGGGGGGAAGTTACAAGAGACCCAGTACTTC
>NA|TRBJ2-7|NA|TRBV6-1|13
CASRFSSSGEQYF
TGTGCCAGCCGGTTTTCGTCTTCAGGCGAGCAGTACTTC
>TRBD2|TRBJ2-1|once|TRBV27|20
CASSSIPGLGHPRKYNEQFF
TGTGCCAGCAGTTCAATCCCCGGACTAGGCCACCCAAGAAAATACAATGAGCAGTTCTTC
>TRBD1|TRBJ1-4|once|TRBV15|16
CATSRMDREEDEKLFF
TGTGCCACCAGCAGAATGGACAGGGAAGAGGATGAAAAACTGTTTTTT
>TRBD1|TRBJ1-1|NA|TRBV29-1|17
CSVDCTGQGSGGTEAFF
TGCAGCGTTGATTGCACAGGACAGGGATCGGGTGGCACTGAAGCTTTCTTT
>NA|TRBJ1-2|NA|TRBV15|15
CATSGRQPANYGYTF
TGTGCCACCAGCGGTAGACAGCCGGCTAACTATGGCTACACCTTC
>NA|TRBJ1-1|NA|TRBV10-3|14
CATAPRQGNTEAFF
TGTGCCACAGCTCCCCGGCAGGGAAACACTGAAGCTTTCTTT
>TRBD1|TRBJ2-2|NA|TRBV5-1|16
CASSLITKGATGELFF
TGCGCCAGCAGCTTAATTACCAAGGGGGCCACCGGGGAGCTGTTTTTT
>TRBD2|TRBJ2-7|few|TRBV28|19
CASSLGFSGGDTTTGEQYF
TGTGCCAGCAGTTTAGGTTTTAGCGGGGGGGATACTACTACGGGCGAGCAGTACTTC